A single sample is the source of the 5 T cell receptor beta chains below, sequenced in a study of blood T cell repertoires in COVID-19. The table came from immunoSEQ multiplex PCR; TCRdb's copy has only in-frame clones and leaves some out. Seen here are 350,000 to 450,000 clones, 85% observed once, and the top ten hold about 3.6%. Sample: peripheral blood. The receptors were sampled from a woman younger than 35 with acute or convalescent COVID-19.

The J gene is TRBJ2-7, the V gene TRBV5-1; 10 nucleotides line up with TRBD1. The ends lost 4 bases at V and 4 bases at J; junction bases unmatched: 5. Germline-derived CDR1 and CDR2 are SGHRS and YFSETQ. The CDR3 has 14 amino acids. CDR3 sequence reads: CASSARDRGYEQYF. CDR3 nucleotide sequence: TGCGCCAGCAGCGCCCGGGACAGGGGTTACGAGCAGTACTTC.

This clone was counted a single time. This chain links TRBV29-1 with TRBJ1-2, with TRBD1 as a possible D gene (5 bases). Germline V gene sequence: CDR1 SQVTM, CDR2 ANQGSEA. V gave up 0 bases and J gave up 4 bases, with 12 bases separating them. The CDR3 totals 14 residues. CDR3 sequence: CSVEDPEGTYGYTF. The CDR3 region has the DNA TGCAGCGTTGAAGATCCGGAGGGGACCTATGGCTACACCTTC.

The chain uses TRBV11-2 and TRBJ1-1; 10 bases are a match to TRBD1. The V gene end was trimmed by 7 bases and the J gene end by 6 bases; junction bases not matched to a gene: 14. The CDR3 has 16 amino acids. Looked up from germline, CDR1 is SGHAT and CDR2 is FQNNGV. In nucleotides, the CDR3 is TGTGCCAGCAACCACCCCCGGACAGGGGGGCAATCTGAAGCTTTCTTT. Protein sequence: CASNHPRTGGQSEAFF.

The V gene is TRBV7-3, the J gene TRBJ2-7; 7 bases agree with TRBD2. The germline CDR1 and CDR2 sequences are SGHTA and FQGTGA. With 2 bases clipped from V and 7 bases from J, the junction kept 8 bases outside the gene matches. The CDR3 is 14 residues long. CDR3: CASSLEGGSLEQYF. In DNA, the CDR3 is TGTGCCAGCAGCTTAGAGGGAGGGAGTTTGGAGCAGTACTTC.

The gene calls are TRBV19 and TRBJ1-1, with TRBD1 matching 8 bases. This CDR3 spans 17 amino acids. CDR1 and CDR2 (germline): LNHDA, SQIVND (reference sequence). The V gene end was trimmed by 7 bases and the J gene end by 2 bases; junction bases not matched to a gene: 15. DNA for the CDR3: TGTGCCAGTATCCGACCTAGACAGGGGCAAAGAAACACTGAAGCTTTCTTT. As protein: CASIRPRQGQRNTEAFF.